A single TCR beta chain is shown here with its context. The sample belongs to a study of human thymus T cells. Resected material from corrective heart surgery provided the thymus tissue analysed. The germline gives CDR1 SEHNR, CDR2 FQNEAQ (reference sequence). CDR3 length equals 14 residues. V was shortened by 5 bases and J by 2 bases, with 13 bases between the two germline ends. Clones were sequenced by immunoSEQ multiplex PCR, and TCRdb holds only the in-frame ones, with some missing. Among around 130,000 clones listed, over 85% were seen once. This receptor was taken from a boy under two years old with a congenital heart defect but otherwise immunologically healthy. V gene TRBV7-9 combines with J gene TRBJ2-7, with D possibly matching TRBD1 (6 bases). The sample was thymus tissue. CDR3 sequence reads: CASSITGIPYEQYF. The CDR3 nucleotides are TGTGCCAGCAGCATTACAGGGATACCCTACGAGCAGTACTTC.